This TCR beta chain came from a study of Graves' ophthalmopathy and Graves' hyperthyroidism. Notes on the study in general: Between ophthalmopathy and stable hyperthyroidism, a 13-signature model drew a separation with roughly 85% sensitivity and around 80% specificity. Blood also contained most of the expanded thyroid clonotypes above 0.001 frequency.

Remarks on this clonotype: The target antigen is unknown.

No donor had other autoimmune disease, uncontrolled infection, pregnancy or lactation. The diagnosis was founded upon clinical symptoms, serum thyroxine, TRAb, thyroid ultrasound and orbital computed tomography. This CDR3 has 17 residues. The ends lost 1 base at V and 5 bases at J; junction bases unmatched: 8. CDR1 and CDR2 from the germline V gene are DFQATT and SNEGSKA (reference sequence). Amplified material comprised TCR beta CDR3 regions derived from RNA transcripts. HTBI primers primed a first-round RT-PCR, and a second-round multiplex PCR followed. TCRdb independently ran MiXCR on the multiplex PCR reads; one entry per CDR3 protein. The table records over a million distinct CDR3 sequences, 36% of them present only once.

Sequencing was done on a sample of peripheral blood or thyroid tissue (not recorded which). J is TRBJ1-6 and V is TRBV20-1, with 10 positions matching TRBD1. This TCR came from an adult man with Graves' hyperthyroidism. The CDR3 here is CSARVGGTGVNNSPLHF. CDR3 bases: TGCAGTGCTAGAGTGGGGGGGACAGGGGTCAATAATTCACCCCTCCACTTT.